These T cell receptor beta chains were read from a single sample in a study of patients and donors after allogeneic stem cell transplantation. MiXCR was run by TCRdb on the RT-PCR reads, yielding one entry per CDR3 protein. The table includes over 150,000 distinct CDR3 sequences, roughly 40% detected once. Source material: blood, either unsorted or a sorted T cell fraction (not recorded which). These receptors came from a human donor who was either an allogeneic HSCT recipient or a stem cell or donor lymphocyte infusion donor (not recorded which). It is not recorded whose cells these are; they may come from a transplant donor. The CDR3 runs from the conserved cysteine through the conserved F or W. The D gene is left open where the match is weak. Size is omitted from some rows. Given values are once, few, many or a class for expanded clones.

d_call | clone_size | j_call | v_call | cdr3_aa | cdr3_nt
. | . | TRBJ2-7 | TRBV4-2 | CASSQESGQGDEQYF | TGTGCCAGCAGCCAAGAAAGCGGGCAAGGAGACGAGCAGTACTTC
. | . | TRBJ2-7 | TRBV20-1 | CSATSGPHLAYEQYF | TGCAGTGCTACCTCTGGCCCACATCTTGCCTACGAGCAGTACTTC
. | many | TRBJ2-5 | TRBV12-3/TRBV12-4 | CASSLGTGETQYF | TGTGCCAGCAGTTTAGGTACGGGAGAGACCCAGTACTTC
TRBD1 | few | TRBJ1-6 | TRBV27 | CASSLTGQGAQGGSPLHF | TGTGCCAGCAGTTTAACGGGACAGGGGGCTCAAGGAGGGTCACCCCTCCACTTT
. | . | TRBJ2-3 | TRBV4-3 | CASSRSQGADTQYF | TGCGCCAGCAGCCGTTCACAGGGTGCAGATACGCAGTATTTT
. | . | TRBJ1-4 | TRBV12-3/TRBV12-4 | CASSRDIFDGEKLFF | TGTGCCAGCAGCCGGGACATCTTCGACGGGGAAAAACTGTTTTTT
. | . | TRBJ1-3 | TRBV10-3 | CAIRDTGFSGNTIYF | TGTGCCATCAGAGACACAGGGTTCAGTGGAAACACCATATATTTT
TRBD2 | few | TRBJ2-2 | TRBV12-3/TRBV12-4 | CASSLGTELGLAGTGELFF | TGTGCCAGCAGTTTGGGGACCGAACTGGGACTAGCGGGCACCGGGGAGCTGTTTTTT
TRBD1 | . | TRBJ1-2 | TRBV7-9 | CASSLQAGTGPYGYTF | TGTGCCAGCAGCTTACAAGCCGGGACAGGTCCTTATGGCTACACCTTC
TRBD1 | . | TRBJ2-1 | TRBV6-5 | CASSWRQGGNEQFF | TGTGCCAGCAGTTGGAGACAGGGGGGAAATGAGCAGTTCTTC
TRBD1 | . | TRBJ1-5 | TRBV7-9 | CASSLGSRDRNQPQHF | TGTGCCAGCAGCTTGGGCTCACGGGACAGAAATCAGCCCCAGCATTTT
. | . | TRBJ2-1 | TRBV12-3/TRBV12-4 | CASSSLKDEQFF | TGTGCCAGCAGTTCACTAAAGGATGAGCAGTTCTTC
. | . | TRBJ2-5 | TRBV7-2 | CASSLVYGETQYF | TGTGCCAGCAGCTTAGTGTACGGGGAGACCCAGTACTTC
. | . | TRBJ2-4 | TRBV4-3 | CASSQDNSRGDIQYF | TGCGCCAGCAGCCAAGATAATAGTAGGGGTGACATTCAGTACTTC
. | . | TRBJ2-4 | TRBV7-9 | CASSLAVEDIQYF | TGTGCCAGCAGCTTAGCGGTTGAGGACATTCAGTACTTC
. | once | TRBJ1-1 | TRBV5-4 | CASTLRDGNTEAFF | TGTGCCAGCACCCTAAGGGATGGGAACACTGAAGCTTTCTTT
. | . | TRBJ2-2 | TRBV9 | CASRLDRNTGELFF | TGTGCCAGCAGGTTGGACAGGAACACCGGGGAGCTGTTTTTT
TRBD1 | few | TRBJ1-6 | TRBV7-9 | CASSSTGDYNSPLHF | TGTGCCAGCAGCTCAACAGGGGACTATAATTCACCCCTCCACTTT
TRBD1 | . | TRBJ1-1 | TRBV5-6 | CASSLTTGERSTEAFF | TGTGCCAGCAGCTTGACTACAGGGGAGAGGAGCACTGAAGCTTTCTTT
. | few | TRBJ2-7 | TRBV4-3 | CASSQGVADSYEQYF | TGCGCCAGCAGCCAAGGAGTAGCGGATTCCTACGAGCAGTACTTC
. | . | TRBJ2-7 | TRBV6-2/TRBV6-3 | CASIPRRGGIYEQYF | TGTGCCAGCATCCCGAGGCGAGGGGGAATCTACGAGCAGTACTTC
. | few | TRBJ1-2 | TRBV7-6 | CASSSPMWPGYTF | TGTGCCAGCAGCTCCCCGATGTGGCCAGGCTACACCTTC
. | . | TRBJ1-1 | TRBV30 | CAWSVGVEAFF | TGTGCCTGGAGTGTAGGGGTCGAAGCTTTCTTT
. | . | TRBJ2-7 | TRBV4-2 | CASSQGSLAYYEQYF | TGTGCCAGCAGCCAAGGAAGTCTAGCGTACTACGAGCAGTACTTC
TRBD1 | . | TRBJ2-7 | TRBV7-6 | CASSLEGQGFGEQYF | TGTGCCAGCAGCTTAGAGGGACAGGGGTTCGGCGAGCAGTACTTC
TRBD2 | . | TRBJ2-2 | TRBV4-2 | CASSQDSGSGAGELFF | TGTGCCAGCAGCCAGGATAGCGGGAGTGGGGCCGGGGAGCTGTTTTTT
TRBD1 | few | TRBJ1-2 | TRBV4-3 | CASSEDREVYGYTF | TGCGCCAGCAGTGAGGACAGGGAGGTTTATGGCTACACCTTC
. | few | TRBJ1-5 | TRBV10-3 | CAISESWRGWLSGNQPQHF | TGTGCCATCAGTGAGTCTTGGAGAGGGTGGCTCTCGGGCAATCAGCCCCAGCATTTT
. | few | TRBJ2-3 | TRBV12-3/TRBV12-4 | CASSSGTRTDTQYF | TGTGCCAGCAGTTCCGGGACGCGCACAGATACGCAGTATTTT
. | few | TRBJ2-2 | TRBV5-1 | CASAYTYRGPNTGELFF | TGCGCCAGCGCCTACACTTATAGGGGACCCAACACCGGGGAGCTGTTTTTT
. | . | TRBJ1-4 | TRBV12-3/TRBV12-4 | CASRLSAATNEKLFF | TGTGCCAGCAGGCTCTCCGCGGCAACTAATGAAAAACTGTTTTTT